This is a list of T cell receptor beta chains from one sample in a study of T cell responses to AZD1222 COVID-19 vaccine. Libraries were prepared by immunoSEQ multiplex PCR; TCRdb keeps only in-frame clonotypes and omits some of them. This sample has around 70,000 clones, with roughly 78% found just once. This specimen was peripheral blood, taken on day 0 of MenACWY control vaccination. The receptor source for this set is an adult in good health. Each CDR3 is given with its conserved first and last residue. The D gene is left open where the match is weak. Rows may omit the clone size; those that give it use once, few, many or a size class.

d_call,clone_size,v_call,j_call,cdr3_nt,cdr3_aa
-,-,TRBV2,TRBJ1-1,TGTGCCAGCAGTGAATACCGGTCAGAAGCTTTCTTT,CASSEYRSEAFF
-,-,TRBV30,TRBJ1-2,TGTGCCTGGAGTACCAGGGGCGGATATGGCTACACCTTC,CAWSTRGGYGYTF
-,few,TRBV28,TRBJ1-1,TGTGCCAGCAGTTTAGGGTGGGCTGAAGCTTTCTTT,CASSLGWAEAFF
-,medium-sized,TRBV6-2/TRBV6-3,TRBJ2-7,TGTGCCAGCAGTTCTCCCGGACGGCCACCCTACGAGCAGTACTTC,CASSSPGRPPYEQYF
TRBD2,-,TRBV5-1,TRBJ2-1,TGCGCCAGTTCTAGCGGGAGTGTCACCTACAATGAGCAGTTCTTC,CASSSGSVTYNEQFF
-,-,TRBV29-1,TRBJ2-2,TGCAGCGTTGGGGAGGTCAACACCGGGGAGCTGTTTTTT,CSVGEVNTGELFF
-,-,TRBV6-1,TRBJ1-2,TGTGCCAGCAGTGAACCGGGAAACTATGGCTACACCTTC,CASSEPGNYGYTF
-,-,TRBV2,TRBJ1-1,TGTGCCAGCCGTCGGGGGGGGAGGGACACTGAAGCTTTCTTT,CASRRGGRDTEAFF
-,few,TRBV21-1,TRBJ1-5,TGTGCCAGCAGCCAAGGGGGACAGGGGCACGCCCAGCATTTT,CASSQGGQGHAQHF
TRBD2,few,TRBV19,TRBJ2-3,TGTGCCAGTAGTAGCGGGGGAGTCAGGGATACGCAGTATTTT,CASSSGGVRDTQYF
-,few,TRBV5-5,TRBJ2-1,TGTGCCAGCAGCTTAAAAGATGAGCAGTTCTTC,CASSLKDEQFF
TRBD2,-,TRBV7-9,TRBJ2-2,TGTGCCAGCAGCTTACTAGCGGCCGACGCCGGGGAGCTGTTTTTT,CASSLLAADAGELFF
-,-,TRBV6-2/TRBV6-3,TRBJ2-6,TGTGCCAGCAGTTACTCCGGGATTTCTGGGGCCAACGTCCTGACTTTC,CASSYSGISGANVLTF
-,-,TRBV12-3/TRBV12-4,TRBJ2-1,TGTGCCAGCAGTTTTGGCAGTTACAATGAGCAGTTCTTC,CASSFGSYNEQFF
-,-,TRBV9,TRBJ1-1,TGTGCCAGCAGCGTATCCTGGACGAACACTGAAGCTTTCTTT,CASSVSWTNTEAFF
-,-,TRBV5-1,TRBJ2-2,TGCGCCAGCAGCCATGGGACCATTAACACCGGGGAGCTGTTTTTT,CASSHGTINTGELFF
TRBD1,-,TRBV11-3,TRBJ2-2,TGTGCCAGCAGCCTTGGACAGGACACCGGGGAGCTGTTTTTT,CASSLGQDTGELFF
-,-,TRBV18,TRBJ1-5,TGTGCCAGCCTTCGGGGTTCCCAGCCCCAGCATTTT,CASLRGSQPQHF
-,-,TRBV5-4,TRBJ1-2,TGTGCCAGCAGCTTTAGAGGAAGCGGCTACACCTTC,CASSFRGSGYTF
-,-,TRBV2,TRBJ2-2,TGTGCCAGCAGTGGGGCCTCGGCGAACACCGGGGAGCTGTTTTTT,CASSGASANTGELFF
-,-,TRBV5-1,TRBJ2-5,TGCGCCAGCAGCCGCGACTTTCAAGAGACCCAGTACTTC,CASSRDFQETQYF
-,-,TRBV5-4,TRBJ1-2,TGTGCCAGCAGCTTGGTCGGGGACTATGGCTACACCTTC,CASSLVGDYGYTF
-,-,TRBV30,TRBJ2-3,TGTGCCTGGAGCTTCGGAATGGAAATCACAGATACGCAGTATTTT,CAWSFGMEITDTQYF
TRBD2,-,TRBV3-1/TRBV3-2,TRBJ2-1,TGTGCCAGCAGCCAAGTTACTAGCGGATACAATGAGCAGTTCTTC,CASSQVTSGYNEQFF
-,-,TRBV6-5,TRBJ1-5,TGTGCCAGCAGCCTAAGTCGCAATCAGCCCCAGCATTTT,CASSLSRNQPQHF
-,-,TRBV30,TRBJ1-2,TGTGCCTGGACCTTCGGGGACACAGCTAACTATGGCTACACCTTC,CAWTFGDTANYGYTF
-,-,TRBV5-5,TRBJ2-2,TGTGCCAGCAGCTTAAACACCGGGGAGCTGTTTTTT,CASSLNTGELFF
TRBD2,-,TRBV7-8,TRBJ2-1,TGTGCCAGCGGACCGGGACTAGCGGGATTCGGATCCTACAATGAGCAGTTCTTC,CASGPGLAGFGSYNEQFF
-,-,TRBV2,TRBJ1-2,TGTGCCAGCGCTTCGGACCTTTATGGCTACACCTTC,CASASDLYGYTF
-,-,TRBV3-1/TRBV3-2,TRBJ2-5,TGTGCCAGCAGCCGGGGGGGGACACAAGAGACCCAGTACTTC,CASSRGGTQETQYF
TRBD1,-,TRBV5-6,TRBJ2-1,TGTGCCAGCAGCTCCGGGACAGGGGGCTCCTACAATGAGCAGTTCTTC,CASSSGTGGSYNEQFF
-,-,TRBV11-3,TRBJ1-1,TGTGCCAGCAGCTCCGGGGGTGAAGCTTTCTTT,CASSSGGEAFF
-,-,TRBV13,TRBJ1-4,TGTGCCAGCAGCTTTAGCAGGGGCCCTAATGAAAAACTGTTTTTT,CASSFSRGPNEKLFF
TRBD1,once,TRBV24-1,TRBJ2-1,TGTGCCACCAGTGACCGACAGGGCACGCTACTCAATGAGCAGTTCTTC,CATSDRQGTLLNEQFF
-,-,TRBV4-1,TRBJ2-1,TGCGCCAGCAGCCCAGAGGAGGGTGCGAATGAGCAGTTCTTC,CASSPEEGANEQFF
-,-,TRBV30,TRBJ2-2,TGTGCCTGGAGGAAGTTACGAGGCGGGGAGCTGTTTTTT,CAWRKLRGGELFF
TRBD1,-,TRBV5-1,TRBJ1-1,TGCGCCAGCAGCCACTCAGGGGGGACGAACACTGAAGCTTTCTTT,CASSHSGGTNTEAFF
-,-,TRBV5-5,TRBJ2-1,TGTGCCAGCAGCTTGGAAGGGGGGATCTACAATGAGCAGTTCTTC,CASSLEGGIYNEQFF
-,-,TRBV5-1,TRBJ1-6,TGCGCCAGCAGCTTAGCCCAGCCAGATTCACCCCTCCACTTT,CASSLAQPDSPLHF
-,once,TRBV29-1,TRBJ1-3,TGCAGCGTTGCGACCACCGGGGACACCATATATTTT,CSVATTGDTIYF
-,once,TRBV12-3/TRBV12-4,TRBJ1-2,TGTGCCAGCAGTCCACAGGGAAGCTATGGCTACACCTTC,CASSPQGSYGYTF
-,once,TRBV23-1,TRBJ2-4,TGCGCCAGCAGTCAATCGTGCCAGGTAGCCAAAAACATTCAGTACTTC,CASSQSCQVAKNIQYF
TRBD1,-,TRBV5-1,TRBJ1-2,TGCGCCAGCAGCCACGGACAGGGATCATCTGGCTACACCTTC,CASSHGQGSSGYTF
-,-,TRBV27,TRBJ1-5,TGTGCCAGCAGCCCCACCCCAACATTTAATAGCAATCAGCCCCAGCATTTT,CASSPTPTFNSNQPQHF
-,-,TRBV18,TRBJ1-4,TGTGCCAGCTCAACCCGTAGTATGGGGGAAAAACTGTTTTTT,CASSTRSMGEKLFF
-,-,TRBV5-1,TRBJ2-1,TGCGCCAGCAGCCCCCTTGGGTCCGGAGGGGATGAGCAGTTCTTC,CASSPLGSGGDEQFF
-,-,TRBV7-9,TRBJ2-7,TGTGCCAGCAGCTTAGCTGGGCGGGGCGAGCAGTACTTC,CASSLAGRGEQYF
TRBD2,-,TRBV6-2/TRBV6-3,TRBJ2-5,TGTGCCAGCAGTTACCTTGGACTAGCGGGGGAAGAGACCCAGTACTTC,CASSYLGLAGEETQYF
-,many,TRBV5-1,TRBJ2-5,TGCGCCAGCAGCTTGGATGGGACGGCACAAGAGACCCAGTACTTC,CASSLDGTAQETQYF